A selection of T cell receptor beta chains follows, all from one sample in a study of identical twins. TCRdb reanalysed the 5' RACE reads using MiXCR and keeps one entry per CDR3 protein. The sample comprises some 320,000 distinct CDR3 sequences, more than 9% of which are singletons, and more than 6% rests with the top ten. The same data also contributed to another study, on yellow fever vaccine responses in identical twins.

The sample was CD8+ T cells sorted from blood. Receptor source: a woman younger than 30 in good health. CDR3s include the opening cysteine and the closing phenylalanine or tryptophan. A D gene is named only where the DNA matches it firmly. The size field is filled for only some rows; it gives once, few, many or a size class.

V gene	J gene	clone size	D gene	CDR3 protein	CDR3 DNA
TRBV6-5	TRBJ1-5	-	-	CASSYSPGGNQPQHF	TGTGCCAGCAGTTACTCGCCGGGTGGGAATCAGCCCCAGCATTTT
TRBV24-1	TRBJ2-4	-	-	CATSDTRGTIQYF	TGTGCCACCAGTGACACCAGGGGAACCATTCAGTACTTC
TRBV7-8	TRBJ2-5	few	TRBD2	CASSFRGLLAGDQETQYF	TGTGCCAGCAGCTTCAGGGGTTTGCTAGCGGGGGACCAAGAGACCCAGTACTTC
TRBV7-8	TRBJ2-5	-	TRBD1	CASSPGQGARETQYF	TGTGCCAGCAGCCCAGGACAGGGGGCTAGGGAGACCCAGTACTTC
TRBV20-1	TRBJ2-7	few	TRBD2	CSARQSHGTSGYEQYF	TGCAGTGCTAGGCAGTCCCACGGGACTAGCGGATACGAGCAGTACTTC
TRBV12-3/TRBV12-4	TRBJ2-3	few	-	CASSFMTDTQYF	TGTGCCAGCAGTTTTATGACAGATACGCAGTATTTT
TRBV20-1	TRBJ2-2	few	-	CSAPTGATGELFF	TGCAGTGCTCCGACGGGGGCCACCGGGGAGCTGTTTTTT
TRBV20-1	TRBJ2-7	-	-	CSARRDQRPYEQYF	TGCAGTGCCCGAAGGGACCAGCGCCCGTACGAGCAGTACTTC
TRBV4-1	TRBJ2-1	-	-	CASSPNLAPHEQFF	TGCGCCAGCAGCCCAAATCTAGCGCCCCATGAGCAGTTCTTC
TRBV2	TRBJ2-1	-	-	CAFRSRMSSYNEQFF	TGTGCCTTCCGATCCAGGATGAGCTCCTACAATGAGCAGTTCTTC
TRBV18	TRBJ1-6	once	-	CASSLEGQFYNSPLHF	TGTGCCAGCTCACTCGAGGGGCAATTCTATAATTCACCCCTCCACTTT
TRBV27	TRBJ2-2	-	-	CASTPKGGRRTGELFF	TGTGCCAGCACCCCCAAAGGGGGGCGAAGGACCGGGGAGCTGTTTTTT
TRBV12-3/TRBV12-4	TRBJ2-6	few	-	CASSPTHKANVLTF	TGTGCCAGCAGTCCCACACATAAGGCCAACGTCCTGACTTTC
TRBV19	TRBJ2-5	-	TRBD1	CASSIGPDREETQYF	TGTGCCAGTAGTATAGGTCCCGACAGGGAAGAGACCCAGTACTTC
TRBV7-9	TRBJ1-5	-	-	CASSKKGGREPQHF	TGTGCCAGCAGCAAAAAGGGGGGGAGGGAGCCCCAGCATTTT
TRBV5-1	TRBJ2-5	-	TRBD2	CASSLGLRGYQETQYF	TGCGCCAGCAGCTTGGGCTTGCGGGGGTACCAAGAGACCCAGTACTTC
TRBV5-1	TRBJ2-5	-	-	CASSSRGLERETQYF	TGCGCCAGCAGCTCACGAGGGTTAGAGCGAGAGACCCAGTACTTC
TRBV4-1	TRBJ1-4	-	-	CASSQDPRVGEKLFF	TGCGCCAGCAGCCAAGATCCCAGGGTCGGGGAAAAACTGTTTTTT
TRBV9	TRBJ2-5	-	TRBD2	CASSGRGTTEETQYF	TGTGCCAGCAGCGGGAGAGGGACTACCGAAGAGACCCAGTACTTC
TRBV6-5	TRBJ1-1	-	-	CASSYAGITEAFF	TGTGCCAGCAGCTACGCGGGGATTACTGAAGCTTTCTTT
TRBV9	TRBJ2-3	few	TRBD2	CASSVEGRAADTQYF	TGTGCCAGCAGCGTAGAGGGGAGGGCCGCAGATACGCAGTATTTT
TRBV12-3/TRBV12-4	TRBJ2-5	few	-	CASSPNPPAQYF	TGTGCCAGCAGTCCAAACCCCCCGGCCCAGTACTTC
TRBV4-1	TRBJ2-5	few	-	CASSQEGPPSSQETQYF	TGCGCCAGCAGCCAAGAAGGTCCCCCTAGTAGTCAAGAGACCCAGTACTTC
TRBV6-5	TRBJ2-7	few	TRBD1	CASSTGTGEKGYSYEQYF	TGTGCCAGCAGTACTGGGACAGGGGAAAAAGGATACTCCTACGAGCAGTACTTC
TRBV4-1	TRBJ2-7	-	-	CASSPQPAWGEQYF	TGCGCCAGCAGCCCTCAACCGGCATGGGGCGAGCAGTACTTC
TRBV29-1	TRBJ2-7	many	-	CSVRDISYEQYF	TGCAGCGTACGAGACATCTCCTACGAGCAGTACTTC
TRBV7-2	TRBJ2-1	-	-	CASSLDGLGYNEQFF	TGTGCCAGCAGCTTGGACGGACTCGGGTACAATGAGCAGTTCTTC
TRBV20-1	TRBJ2-3	-	TRBD2	CSASERSGGAIDTQYF	TGCAGTGCTAGTGAACGCAGCGGGGGGGCAATAGATACGCAGTATTTT
TRBV7-9	TRBJ2-1	few	-	CASSPSLPDNYKQFF	TGTGCCAGCAGCCCCTCGCTACCGGACAACTACAAGCAGTTCTTC
TRBV6-1	TRBJ2-3	-	-	CASKTISTDTQYF	TGTGCCAGCAAAACGATCAGCACAGATACGCAGTATTTT
TRBV27	TRBJ2-7	few	TRBD1	CASSSTTGLYEQYF	TGTGCCAGCAGTTCAACGACAGGGCTCTACGAGCAGTACTTC
TRBV6-1	TRBJ2-3	-	-	CASSEFRGTDTQYF	TGTGCCAGCAGTGAATTTCGGGGTACAGATACGCAGTATTTT
TRBV20-1	TRBJ2-5	few	TRBD2	CSAAPGTSGGAIQETQYF	TGCAGTGCTGCCCCCGGGACTAGCGGGGGGGCGATTCAAGAGACCCAGTACTTC
TRBV6-2/TRBV6-3	TRBJ2-1	-	-	CASSYGSRSEQFF	TGTGCCAGCAGTTACGGCTCACGCAGTGAGCAGTTCTTC
TRBV11-2	TRBJ1-2	-	-	CASSRTVSYYGYTF	TGTGCCAGCAGCCGGACCGTGAGTTACTATGGCTACACCTTC
TRBV16	TRBJ1-5	-	-	CASSPNPFRTDHQPQHF	TGTGCCAGCAGCCCCAACCCCTTCCGTACGGATCATCAGCCCCAGCATTTT
TRBV12-3/TRBV12-4	TRBJ1-1	-	-	CASSLGQATEAFF	TGTGCCAGCAGTTTAGGCCAGGCCACTGAAGCTTTCTTT
TRBV5-5	TRBJ2-1	-	TRBD1	CASSLTDRGLNNEQFF	TGTGCCAGCAGCTTGACGGACAGGGGGCTCAACAATGAGCAGTTCTTC
TRBV2	TRBJ2-7	few	TRBD2	CATRGTSGNHEQYF	TGTGCCACCCGCGGGACTAGCGGGAACCACGAGCAGTACTTC
TRBV5-1	TRBJ2-7	few	TRBD2	CASRGTSGYEQYF	TGCGCCAGCAGGGGTACTAGCGGCTACGAGCAGTACTTC
TRBV6-1	TRBJ1-5	few	-	CASSLLGLGNQPQHF	TGTGCCAGCAGCCTACTGGGTCTGGGGAATCAGCCCCAGCATTTT
TRBV4-1	TRBJ1-4	few	TRBD1	CASSQGTAYEKLFF	TGCGCCAGCAGCCAGGGGACAGCTTATGAAAAACTGTTTTTT
TRBV12-3/TRBV12-4	TRBJ2-7	many	-	CASSYHPGGSYEQYF	TGTGCCAGCAGTTATCACCCAGGGGGGTCCTACGAGCAGTACTTC
TRBV7-3	TRBJ2-1	few	TRBD1	CASSLTGYYDDEQFF	TGTGCCAGCAGCTTGACAGGGTACTACGACGATGAGCAGTTCTTC
TRBV15	TRBJ2-1	few	-	CATSPRVLAHEQFF	TGTGCCACCAGCCCAAGGGTCCTAGCGCACGAGCAGTTCTTC
TRBV5-1	TRBJ2-3	-	TRBD2	CASSSGLAGDGTQYF	TGCGCCAGCAGCTCAGGACTAGCGGGAGATGGTACGCAGTATTTT
TRBV28	TRBJ1-5	-	TRBD1	CASERQGFSNQPQHF	TGTGCCAGCGAACGACAGGGATTTAGCAATCAGCCCCAGCATTTT